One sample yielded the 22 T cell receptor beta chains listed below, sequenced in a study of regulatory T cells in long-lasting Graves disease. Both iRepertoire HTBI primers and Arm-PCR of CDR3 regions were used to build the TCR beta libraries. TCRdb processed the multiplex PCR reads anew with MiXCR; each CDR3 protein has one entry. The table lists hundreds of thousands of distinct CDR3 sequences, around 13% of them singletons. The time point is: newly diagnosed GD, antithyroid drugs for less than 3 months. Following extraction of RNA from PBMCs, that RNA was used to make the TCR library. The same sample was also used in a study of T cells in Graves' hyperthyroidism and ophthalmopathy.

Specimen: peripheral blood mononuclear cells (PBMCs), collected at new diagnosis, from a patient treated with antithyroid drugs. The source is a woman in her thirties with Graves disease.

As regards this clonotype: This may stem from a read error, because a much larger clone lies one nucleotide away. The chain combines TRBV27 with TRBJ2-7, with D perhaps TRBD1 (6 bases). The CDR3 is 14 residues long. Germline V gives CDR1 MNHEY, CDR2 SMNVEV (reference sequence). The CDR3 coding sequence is TGTGCCAGCGCCGTCGGAACAGGGTACGCCGAGCAGCACTTC. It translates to CASAVGTGYAEQHF.

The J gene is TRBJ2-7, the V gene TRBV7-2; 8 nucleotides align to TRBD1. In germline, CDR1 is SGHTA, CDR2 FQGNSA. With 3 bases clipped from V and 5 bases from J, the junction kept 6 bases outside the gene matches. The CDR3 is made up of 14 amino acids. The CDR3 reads CASSFAGQGHEQYF. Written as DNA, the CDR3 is TGTGCCAGCAGCTTTGCCGGACAGGGTCACGAGCAGTACTTC.

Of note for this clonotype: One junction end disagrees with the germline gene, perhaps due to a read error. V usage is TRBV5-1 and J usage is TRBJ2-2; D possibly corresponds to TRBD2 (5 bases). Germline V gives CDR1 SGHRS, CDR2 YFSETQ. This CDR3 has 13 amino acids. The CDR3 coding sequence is TGTGCCAGCAGCTTAACGGCGGGCGGGGAGCTGTTTTTT. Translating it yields CASSLTAGGELFF.

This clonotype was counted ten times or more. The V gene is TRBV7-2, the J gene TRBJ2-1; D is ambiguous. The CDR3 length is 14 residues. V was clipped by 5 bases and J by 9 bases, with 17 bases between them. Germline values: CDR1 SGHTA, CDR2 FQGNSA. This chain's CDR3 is CASSPTSRIGEQFF. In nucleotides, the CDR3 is TGTGCCAGCAGCCCCACCTCAAGGATAGGTGAGCAGTTCTTC.

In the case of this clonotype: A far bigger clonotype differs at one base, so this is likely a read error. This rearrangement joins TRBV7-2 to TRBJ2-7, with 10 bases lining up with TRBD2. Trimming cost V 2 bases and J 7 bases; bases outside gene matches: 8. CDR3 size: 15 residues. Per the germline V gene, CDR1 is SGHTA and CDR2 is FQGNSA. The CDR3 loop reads CASSLRTSGYNEQYF. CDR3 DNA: TGTGCCAGCAGCTTACGGACTAGCGGTTACAATGAGCAGTACTTC.

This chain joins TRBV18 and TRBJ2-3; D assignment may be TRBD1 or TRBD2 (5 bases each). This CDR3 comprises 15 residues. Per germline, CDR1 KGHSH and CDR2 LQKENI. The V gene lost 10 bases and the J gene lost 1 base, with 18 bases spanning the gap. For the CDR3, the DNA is TGTGCCACGAGGGGTTCGCTCCAAGGCACAGATACGCAGTATTTT. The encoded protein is CATRGSLQGTDTQYF.

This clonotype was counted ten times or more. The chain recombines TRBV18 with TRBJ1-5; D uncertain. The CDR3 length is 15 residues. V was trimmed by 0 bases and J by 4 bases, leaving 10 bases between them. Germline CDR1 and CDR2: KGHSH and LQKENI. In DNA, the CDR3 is TGTGCCAGCTCACCACCGGGAGTAGCGAATCAGCCCCAGCATTTT. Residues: CASSPPGVANQPQHF.

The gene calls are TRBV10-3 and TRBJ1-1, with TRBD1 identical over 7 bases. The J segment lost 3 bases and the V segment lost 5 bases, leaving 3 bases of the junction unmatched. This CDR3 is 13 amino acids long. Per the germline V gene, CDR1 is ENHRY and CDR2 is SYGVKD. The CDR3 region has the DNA TGTGCCATCAGTCCCACAGGGGACACTGAAGCTTTCTTT. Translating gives CAISPTGDTEAFF.

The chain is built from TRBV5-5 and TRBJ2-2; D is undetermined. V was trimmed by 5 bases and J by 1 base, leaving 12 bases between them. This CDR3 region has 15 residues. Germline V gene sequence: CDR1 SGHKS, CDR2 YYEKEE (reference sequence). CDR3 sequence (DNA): TGTGCCAGCAGTTCGGGTAGCCTGAACACCGGGGAGCTGTTTTTT. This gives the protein CASSSGSLNTGELFF. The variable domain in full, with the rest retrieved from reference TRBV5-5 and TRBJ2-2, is DAGVTQSPTHLIKTRGQQVTLRCSPISGHKSVSWYQQVLGQGPQFIFQYYEKEERGRGNFPDRFSARQFPNYSSELNVNALLLGDSALYLCASSSGSLNTGELFFGEGSRLTVL.

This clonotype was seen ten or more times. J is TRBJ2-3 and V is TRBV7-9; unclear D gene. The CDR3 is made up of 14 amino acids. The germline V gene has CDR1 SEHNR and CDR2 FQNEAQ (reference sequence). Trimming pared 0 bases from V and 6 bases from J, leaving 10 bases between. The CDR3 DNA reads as TGTGCCAGCAGCTTAGCAGTCTTAGCTGATACGCAGTATTTT. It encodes CASSLAVLADTQYF.

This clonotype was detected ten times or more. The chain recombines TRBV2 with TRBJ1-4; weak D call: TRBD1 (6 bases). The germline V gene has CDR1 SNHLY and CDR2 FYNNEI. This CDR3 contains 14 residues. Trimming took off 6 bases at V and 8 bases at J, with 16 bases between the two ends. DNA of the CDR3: TGTGCCAGCAGAAGGACAGCCGGGGGGGAAAAACTGTTTTTT. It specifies CASRRTAGGEKLFF.

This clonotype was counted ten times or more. CDR3 sequence reads: CASSGPGLAGEQYF. The CDR3 DNA sequence: TGCGCCAGCAGTGGACCGGGACTAGCGGGCGAGCAGTACTTC. J is TRBJ2-7 and V is TRBV10-2, with TRBD2 identical over 12 bases. Germline V gene sequence: CDR1 WSHSY, CDR2 SAAADI. The CDR3 has 14 amino acids. V dropped 4 bases and J dropped 6; count of bases not matched to a gene: 4.

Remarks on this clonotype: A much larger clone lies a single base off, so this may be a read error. The CDR3 region has the DNA TGTGCCAGCAGTGAGCGGCTACCAGGGGGCACAAATACGCAGTATTTT. It specifies CASSERLPGGTNTQYF. The rearrangement links TRBV2 to TRBJ2-3; 8 bases map to TRBD1. Germline V gene data show CDR1 as SNHLY and CDR2 as FYNNEI. CDR3 length: 16 amino acids.

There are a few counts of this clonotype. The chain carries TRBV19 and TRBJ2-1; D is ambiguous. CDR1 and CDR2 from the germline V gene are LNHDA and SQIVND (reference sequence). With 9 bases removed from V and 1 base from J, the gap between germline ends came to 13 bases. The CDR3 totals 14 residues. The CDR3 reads CASRAASSYNEQFF. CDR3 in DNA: TGTGCCAGCCGGGCCGCAAGTTCCTACAATGAGCAGTTCTTC.

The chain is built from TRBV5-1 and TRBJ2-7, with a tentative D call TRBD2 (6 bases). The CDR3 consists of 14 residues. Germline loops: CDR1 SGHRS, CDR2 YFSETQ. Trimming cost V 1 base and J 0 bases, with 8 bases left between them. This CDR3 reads CASSLFGSSYEQYF. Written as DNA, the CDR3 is TGCGCCAGCAGCTTGTTCGGGAGCTCCTACGAGCAGTACTTC.

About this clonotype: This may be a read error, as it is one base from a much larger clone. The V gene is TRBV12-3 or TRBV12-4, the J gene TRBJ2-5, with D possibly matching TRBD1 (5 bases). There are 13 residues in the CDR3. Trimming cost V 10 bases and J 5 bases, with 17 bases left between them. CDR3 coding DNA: TGTGCCAACTCCGGGCAGGCAGGGGAGACCCAGTACTTC. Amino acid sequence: CANSGQAGETQYF.

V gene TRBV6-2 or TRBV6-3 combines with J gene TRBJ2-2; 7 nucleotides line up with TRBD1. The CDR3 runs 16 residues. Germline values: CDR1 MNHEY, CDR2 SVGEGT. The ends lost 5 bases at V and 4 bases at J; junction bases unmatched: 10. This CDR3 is CASSGYWDSTTGELFF. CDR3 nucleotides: TGTGCCAGCAGTGGCTACTGGGACAGCACCACCGGGGAGCTGTTTTTT.

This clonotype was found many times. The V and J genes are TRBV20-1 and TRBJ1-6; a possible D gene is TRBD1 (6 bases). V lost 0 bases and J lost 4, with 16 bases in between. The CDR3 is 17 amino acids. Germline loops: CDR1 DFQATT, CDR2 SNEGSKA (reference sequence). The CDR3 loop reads CSARDSPTGEYNSPLHF. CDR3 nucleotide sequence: TGCAGTGCTAGAGATTCTCCGACAGGAGAGTATAATTCACCCCTCCACTTT.

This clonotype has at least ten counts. The DNA for the CDR3 is TGTGCCAGCAGCCAAGATCCAGGGCTTGGCTACACCTTC. The encoded protein is CASSQDPGLGYTF. This rearrangement joins TRBV14 to TRBJ1-2; perhaps TRBD1 as D (5 bases). CDR3 length: 13 amino acids. Per the germline V gene, CDR1 is SGHDN and CDR2 is FVKESK. Trimming removed 0 bases at V and 7 bases at J, with 9 bases between.

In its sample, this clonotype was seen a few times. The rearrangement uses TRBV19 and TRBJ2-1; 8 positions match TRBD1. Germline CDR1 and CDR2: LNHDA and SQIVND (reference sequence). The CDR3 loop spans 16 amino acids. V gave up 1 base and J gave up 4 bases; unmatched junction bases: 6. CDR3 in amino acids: CASSIVRTGTYNEQFF. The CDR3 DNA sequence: TGTGCCAGTAGTATAGTTAGGACAGGGACTTACAATGAGCAGTTCTTC.

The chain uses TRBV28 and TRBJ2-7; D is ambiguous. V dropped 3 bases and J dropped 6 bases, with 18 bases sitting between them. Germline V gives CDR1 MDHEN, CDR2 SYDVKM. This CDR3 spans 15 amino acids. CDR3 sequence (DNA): TGTGCCAGCAGTTTGGTGACCGCGGTTCGGGCCGAGCAGTACTTC. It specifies CASSLVTAVRAEQYF.

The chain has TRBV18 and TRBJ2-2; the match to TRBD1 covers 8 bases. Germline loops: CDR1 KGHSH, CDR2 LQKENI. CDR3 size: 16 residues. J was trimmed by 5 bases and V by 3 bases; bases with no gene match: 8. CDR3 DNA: TGTGCCAGCTCACCGGGGACAGGAGTCACAACCGGGGAGCTGTTTTTT. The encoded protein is CASSPGTGVTTGELFF. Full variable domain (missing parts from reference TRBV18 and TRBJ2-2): NAGVMQNPRHLVRRRGQEARLRCSPMKGHSHVYWYRQLPEEGLKFMVYLQKENIIDESGMPKERFSAEFPKEGPSILRIQQVVRGDSAAYFCASSPGTGVTTGELFFGEGSRLTVL.